One sample yielded the 32 T cell receptor beta chains listed below, sequenced in a study of blood T cell repertoires in COVID-19. Method: immunoSEQ multiplex PCR; TCRdb's copy keeps in-frame clones and lacks some. The table includes under 250,000 clones, about four fifths detected once. What was sequenced was PBMCs or T cells enriched from blood (not recorded which). These receptors all come from a woman aged 45-59 years who had been exposed to COVID-19.

Only one count was recorded for this clone. The CDR3 DNA reads TGTGCCAGCTCACCCGGGACAGCTCGGGGCAATCAGCCCCAGCATTTT. Translation: CASSPGTARGNQPQHF. The chain employs TRBV18 and TRBJ1-5, with TRBD1 identical over 7 bases. The germline V gene has CDR1 KGHSH and CDR2 LQKENI. After removal of 3 bases from V and 2 bases from J, the junction contained 7 bases not matched to a gene. The CDR3 totals 16 residues.

This chain joins TRBV15 and TRBJ1-3; D unresolved. The CDR3 sequence is 16 residues long. Trimming removed 3 bases at V and 0 bases at J, with 12 bases between. Germline V gene sequence: CDR1 LNHNV, CDR2 YYDKDF (reference sequence). The CDR3 spells CATSRAGLNSGNTIYF. The CDR3 DNA reads TGTGCCACCAGCAGGGCTGGACTGAACTCTGGAAACACCATATATTTT.

Note on this clone: This sample includes further DNA sequences coding for the same CDR3. J is TRBJ2-6 and V is TRBV5-1; D is unresolved. Germline assignment: CDR1 SGHRS and CDR2 YFSETQ. This CDR3 spans 15 amino acids. Trimming removed 0 bases at V and 0 bases at J, with 4 bases between. CDR3 amino acids: CASSLAVSGANVLTF. In nucleotides, the CDR3 is TGCGCCAGCAGCTTGGCCGTCTCTGGGGCCAACGTCCTGACTTTC.

The V and J genes are TRBV5-1 and TRBJ2-1; D is possibly TRBD2 (6 bases). The CDR3 is 16 residues long. Per germline, CDR1 SGHRS and CDR2 YFSETQ. V was clipped by 0 bases and J by 3 bases, with 13 bases between them. The CDR3 DNA reads as TGCGCCAGCAGCTTGGCAATATCGGGGGTCTACAATGAGCAGTTCTTC. It yields the protein CASSLAISGVYNEQFF.

The chain couples TRBV4-2 to TRBJ1-1; 7 nucleotides agree with TRBD1. From germline, CDR1 is LGHNA and CDR2 YNFKEQ. V lost 1 base and J lost 4; bases outside the gene matches: 6. The CDR3 length is 15 residues. CDR3 region: CASSQVAGGSTEAFF. In DNA, the CDR3 is TGTGCCAGCAGCCAAGTTGCAGGGGGGAGCACTGAAGCTTTCTTT.

V and J are TRBV6-5 and TRBJ1-1; D unclear. Germline V gives CDR1 MNHEY, CDR2 SVGAGI. CDR3 length: 14 amino acids. Between the trimmed V and J ends, which lost 2 bases and 5 bases, there was a span of 12 bases. This chain's CDR3 is CASSYQSRGTEAFF. The CDR3 bases are TGTGCCAGCAGTTACCAGTCCCGAGGAACTGAAGCTTTCTTT.

This chain connects TRBV7-9 to TRBJ1-6; 9 nucleotides match TRBD1. V shed 4 bases and J 8 bases; nucleotides not matched to a gene: 0. Germline V gives CDR1 SEHNR, CDR2 FQNEAQ (reference sequence). CDR3 length: 13 residues. The CDR3 nucleotides are TGTGCCAGCAGCTGGGACAGGGATTCACCCCTCCACTTT. Amino acids: CASSWDRDSPLHF.

The CDR3 nucleotides read TGTGCCAGCTCACCACAGGGACAGGTCTCTGGAAACACCATATATTTT. Its protein is CASSPQGQVSGNTIYF. The chain joins TRBV18 to TRBJ1-3; 8 bases agree with TRBD1. The CDR3 spans 16 residues. The germline V gene encodes CDR1 KGHSH and CDR2 LQKENI. The V and J ends lost 1 base and 0 bases, in that order; junction bases with no gene match: 2.

This chain connects TRBV5-6 to TRBJ1-4; 10 positions agree with TRBD1. V gave up 2 bases and J gave up 8 bases; unmatched junction bases: 9. CDR3 length equals 16 residues. The germline gives CDR1 SGHDT, CDR2 YYEEEE. The CDR3 DNA reads TGTGCCAGCAGCTTCGGATGGGACAGGGGTGACGAAAAACTGTTTTTT. It codes for CASSFGWDRGDEKLFF.

This clone has a handful of counts. This chain connects TRBV6-4 to TRBJ2-2, with 7 bases fitting TRBD2. CDR1 MRHNA and CDR2 SNTAGT come from the germline V gene. The CDR3 is 18 amino acids. The V gene end was trimmed by 2 bases and the J gene end by 3 bases; junction bases not matched to a gene: 12. The CDR3 protein is CASSDIYNRGVDTGELFF. Written as DNA, the CDR3 is TGTGCCAGCAGTGACATTTATAACCGGGGGGTCGACACCGGGGAGCTGTTTTTT.

The chain has TRBV28 and TRBJ1-2; 8 bases match TRBD1. Trimming took 6 bases from V and 6 from J; bases not matched to a gene: 6. CDR1 and CDR2 (germline): MDHEN, SYDVKM. CDR3 length: 13 amino acids. CDR3 DNA sequence: TGTGCCAGCAGACAAACAGGGGGAAATGGCTACACCTTC. Its translation: CASRQTGGNGYTF.

The chain couples TRBV5-1 to TRBJ2-2, with a tentative D call TRBD1 (6 bases). Germline V gene data show CDR1 as SGHRS and CDR2 as YFSETQ. Trimming left V 3 bases short and J 1 base short, with 7 bases between. CDR3 length: 14 residues. Here the CDR3 reads CASSSDRNTGELFF. CDR3 DNA: TGCGCCAGCAGCTCGGACAGGAACACCGGGGAGCTGTTTTTT.

The V call is TRBV18, the J call TRBJ2-2, with a tentative D call TRBD1 (5 bases). The CDR3 is 13 residues long. The germline CDR1 and CDR2 sequences are KGHSH and LQKENI. Trimming removed 5 bases from V and 3 bases from J, with 7 bases in between. The CDR3 DNA follows: TGTGCCAGCTCATTAGGGGACACCGGGGAGCTGTTTTTT. Its translation: CASSLGDTGELFF.

This chain joins TRBV30 and TRBJ2-1; 13 bases agree with TRBD2. Germline lookup yields CDR1 GTSNPN and CDR2 SVGIG (reference sequence). CDR3 length equals 14 residues. The trim removed 4 bases at V and 8 bases at J, leaving 5 bases unmatched. The CDR3 here is CAWKLAGGRYEQFF. The CDR3 bases are TGTGCCTGGAAACTAGCGGGGGGGCGATATGAGCAGTTCTTC.

V is TRBV9 and J is TRBJ2-7; possibly TRBD2 for D (5 bases). Germline CDR1 SGDLS, CDR2 YYNGEE. Trimming removed 0 bases from V and 0 bases from J, with 10 bases in between. This CDR3 region has 15 residues. CDR3 amino acids: CASSVGGAVSYEQYF. DNA for the CDR3: TGTGCCAGCAGCGTAGGGGGAGCGGTCTCCTACGAGCAGTACTTC.

The chain employs TRBV6-4 and TRBJ2-3, with D perhaps matching TRBD2 (5 bases). V shed 2 bases and J shed 2 bases, with 8 bases lying between them. CDR1 and CDR2 from the germline V gene are MRHNA and SNTAGT. This CDR3 comprises 14 residues. The chain's CDR3 is CASSDEAATDTQYF. The CDR3 DNA reads TGTGCCAGCAGTGACGAAGCGGCCACAGATACGCAGTATTTT.

This rearrangement joins TRBV5-1 to TRBJ1-6, with D maybe TRBD1 (6 bases). V was pared by 0 bases and J by 7 bases, with 11 bases between. The CDR3 runs 15 residues. Per germline, CDR1 SGHRS and CDR2 YFSETQ. This CDR3 is CASSLEDRNNSPLHF. The DNA for the CDR3 is TGCGCCAGCAGCTTGGAAGACAGGAACAATTCACCCCTCCACTTT.

CDR3 loop: CASSEEVPFNSPLHF. The CDR3, as DNA: TGTGCCAGCAGCGAGGAGGTGCCCTTCAATTCACCCCTCCACTTT. This chain connects TRBV2 to TRBJ1-6, with no clear D. With 6 bases removed from V and 7 bases from J, the gap between germline ends came to 16 bases. The V gene's germline CDR1 is SNHLY and CDR2 FYNNEI. The CDR3 contains 15 residues.

This clone was counted between two and nine times. The chain employs TRBV27 and TRBJ2-5, with 10 bases matching TRBD2. This CDR3 is 16 amino acids long. J gave up 0 bases and V 5 bases, and 6 bases lay outside the gene matches. Germline loops: CDR1 MNHEY, CDR2 SMNVEV (reference sequence). As DNA, the CDR3 is TGTGCCAGCAGTCGGATTAGCGGGGGGTACCAAGAGACCCAGTACTTC. It encodes CASSRISGGYQETQYF.

The CDR3 sequence is CASSYPGVRTIYF. The DNA of the CDR3 is TGTGCCAGCAGTTACCCCGGTGTACGAACCATATATTTT. The gene calls are TRBV6-2 or TRBV6-3 and TRBJ1-3, with D unclear. The CDR3 has 13 amino acids. Germline-derived CDR1 and CDR2 are MNHEY and SVGEGT. Trimming cost V 2 bases and J 10 bases, with 12 bases left between them.

This rearrangement joins TRBV18 to TRBJ2-3, with a weak D call TRBD2 (6 bases). This CDR3 has 16 residues. CDR1 and CDR2 (germline): KGHSH, LQKENI. The V and J ends lost 2 bases and 4 bases respectively, with 16 bases between them. In nucleotides, the CDR3 is TGTGCCAGCTCACCAACCGGGAGAAAGGTTGCAGATACGCAGTATTTT. This sequence encodes CASSPTGRKVADTQYF.

The chain has TRBV28 and TRBJ2-1; 15 bases line up with TRBD2. Germline lookup yields CDR1 MDHEN and CDR2 SYDVKM. The V and J ends lost 5 bases and 6 bases, in that order; junction bases with no gene match: 2. This CDR3 spans 15 amino acids. The CDR3 nucleotides are TGTGCCAGCAGTGTGGGACTAGCGGGGGGCAATGAGCAGTTCTTC. Translation gives CASSVGLAGGNEQFF.

In nucleotides, the CDR3 is TGTGCCAGCAGCCACCGACGACAGGGAGCCTACGAGCAGTACTTC. Its translation is CASSHRRQGAYEQYF. The chain employs TRBV14 and TRBJ2-7; 7 bases match TRBD1. The CDR3 runs to 15 residues. Germline CDR1 SGHDN, CDR2 FVKESK. With V trimmed by 3 bases and J by 2 bases, 7 bases remained unmatched.

The table lists this clone with a count of one. J is TRBJ2-3 and V is TRBV7-8, with D perhaps matching TRBD2 (6 bases). From germline, CDR1 is SGHVS and CDR2 FQNEAQ. The CDR3 consists of 18 residues. The CDR3 region has the DNA TGTGACAGGTTTTTAAGGGGAGGTACAACGGGGGTCCCAGATACGCAGTATTTT. As protein: CDRFLRGGTTGVPDTQYF.

This clone appeared once. This chain connects TRBV18 to TRBJ1-4; 10 bases map to TRBD1. V lost 3 bases to trimming and J lost 13 bases; unmatched junction nucleotides: 8. The germline V gene has CDR1 KGHSH and CDR2 LQKENI. This CDR3 has 14 residues. The CDR3 sequence is CASSPGQGLEGLFF. The CDR3, as DNA: TGTGCCAGCTCACCGGGACAGGGGCTGGAGGGACTGTTTTTT.

This chain uses TRBV20-1 with TRBJ2-1; 7 nucleotides match TRBD1. The length of the CDR3 is 16 residues. Germline CDR1 is DFQATT and CDR2 is SNEGSKA (reference sequence). Trimming at V came to 3 bases and at J to 6 bases, leaving 14 bases not matched to a gene. In nucleotides, the CDR3 is TGCAGTGCTAGTGCGGCAGGGGGATCTCGGGGCAATGAGCAGTTCTTC. It is translated as CSASAAGGSRGNEQFF.

CDR3 residues: CASSAGEWGDNSPLHF. CDR3 nucleotide sequence: TGTGCCAGCAGTGCGGGGGAATGGGGGGATAATTCACCCCTCCACTTT. The V gene is TRBV6-4, the J gene TRBJ1-6; a possible D gene is TRBD1 (5 bases). V was clipped by 4 bases and J by 5 bases, with 15 bases between them. This CDR3 has 16 amino acids. The germline V gene encodes CDR1 MRHNA and CDR2 SNTAGT.

This clone has just one count. The genes are TRBV9 and TRBJ2-3, with TRBD1 matching 7 bases. The V gene end was trimmed by 4 bases and the J gene end by 1 base; junction bases not matched to a gene: 6. This CDR3 spans 15 amino acids. The germline V gene encodes CDR1 SGDLS and CDR2 YYNGEE. CDR3 loop: CASSPQGDRTDTQYF. DNA for the CDR3: TGTGCCAGCAGCCCCCAGGGGGATCGCACAGATACGCAGTATTTT.

This CDR3 reads CASSPRTGGGSPLHF. CDR3 DNA sequence: TGTGCCAGCAGTCCCCGGACAGGGGGAGGATCACCCCTCCACTTT. The chain is built from TRBV27 and TRBJ1-6, with 10 bases that match TRBD1. This CDR3 has 15 residues. Germline V gives CDR1 MNHEY, CDR2 SMNVEV (reference sequence). V lost 5 bases, J lost 10 bases, and 8 bases stayed unmatched.

The chain couples TRBV7-6 to TRBJ2-6; D perhaps matches TRBD1 (5 bases). The length of the CDR3 is 18 residues. Germline assignment: CDR1 SGHVS and CDR2 FNYEAQ. The V end lost 1 base, the J end lost 0 bases, and 13 bases lay between the germline ends. The CDR3 sequence is CASSLVSGSTSGANVLTF. CDR3 DNA: TGTGCCAGCAGCTTAGTCTCAGGGTCCACCTCTGGGGCCAACGTCCTGACTTTC.

V is TRBV9 and J is TRBJ1-4; D not resolved. Trimming took off 0 bases at V and 8 bases at J, with 11 bases between the two ends. This CDR3 is built from 14 residues. Germline V gene lookup returns CDR1 SGDLS and CDR2 YYNGEE. The CDR3, as DNA: TGTGCCAGCAGCGTAGGCCTATCGGGAGAAAAACTGTTTTTT. This codes for CASSVGLSGEKLFF.

The chain links TRBV27 to TRBJ1-4, with 9 bases identical to TRBD1. V gave up 6 bases and J gave up 8 bases; unmatched junction bases: 13. CDR1 and CDR2 from the germline V gene are MNHEY and SMNVEV (reference sequence). The CDR3 has 16 residues. CDR3 bases: TGTGCCAGCAGCCGTAATCCGGGACAGGGCGTAGAAAAACTGTTTTTT. Amino acids: CASSRNPGQGVEKLFF.